This note documents a single T cell receptor beta chain sequence. Antigen specificity is unknown. Trimming removed 2 bases from V and 0 bases from J, with 10 bases in between. CDR1 is SEHNR, CDR2 FQNEAQ, per germline (reference sequence). The length of the CDR3 is 15 residues. This entry is derived from a study of a mutant IDH1 vaccine in newly diagnosed glioma. Produced via immunoSEQ multiplex PCR; TCRdb's table is partial and in-frame only. The data hold some 120,000 clones, with around 80% observed a single time. Indicated time point: week 11, during vaccination. A single vaccine dose contained 300 ug of mutant IDH1 20-mer peptide, and topical imiquimod was used with it.

The TCR was taken from a man aged 35 to 55 with glioma. This specimen consisted of PBMCs, obtained from a glioma patient whose treatment included an IDH1 peptide vaccine. The chain uses TRBV7-9 and TRBJ1-1, with D possibly being TRBD1 (5 bases). The CDR3 spells CASSLWGGMNTEAFF. CDR3 bases: TGTGCCAGCAGCTTATGGGGGGGAATGAACACTGAAGCTTTCTTT.